Shown below are 12 T cell receptor beta chains from a single sample sequenced in a study of CD8 T cells in Susac syndrome. cDNA came from approximately 0.5 to 1 ug RNA primed by random hexamers. TCRdb itself ran the immunoSEQ multiplex PCR reads through MiXCR, one entry per CDR3 protein. The sample gives 200,000 or so distinct CDR3 sequences, approximately 96% of which show up once; roughly 0.093% is in the top ten. The specimen sequenced was CD4+ T cells from PBMCs. The receptors shown here come from a human donor with Susac syndrome.

J is TRBJ2-2 and V is TRBV12-3 or TRBV12-4; 9 bases align to TRBD2. Losses at the gene ends were 4 bases for V and 0 bases for J; bases not matched to a gene: 9. The CDR3 runs to 18 residues. The CDR3 sequence is CASSYFSGGLSNTGELFF. DNA for the CDR3: TGTGCCAGCAGTTATTTCAGCGGGGGGCTGTCGAACACCGGGGAGCTGTTTTTT.

V usage is TRBV2 and J usage is TRBJ2-7; 8 nucleotides align to TRBD1. The CDR3 spans 16 residues. Germline assignment: CDR1 SNHLY and CDR2 FYNNEI. V was pared by 1 base and J by 2 bases, with 7 bases of the junction left unmatched. As DNA, the CDR3 is TGTGCCAGCAGTGAAGGGGCCAGGGGGCCCCCCTACGAGCAGTACTTC. Its translation is CASSEGARGPPYEQYF.

The gene calls are TRBV6-4 and TRBJ2-2; the match to TRBD2 covers 11 bases. Germline values: CDR1 MRHNA, CDR2 SNTAGT. The CDR3 totals 16 residues. The junction had 5 bases not matched to a gene; V was cut back by 6 bases and J by 2 bases. The CDR3 DNA follows: TGTGCCAGCAGCGCACTAGCGGGGGCCAACACCGGGGAGCTGTTTTTT. It specifies CASSALAGANTGELFF.

The rearrangement uses TRBV29-1 and TRBJ2-7; the match to TRBD2 covers 10 bases. The trim removed 6 bases at V and 1 base at J, leaving 6 bases unmatched. Germline values: CDR1 SQVTM, CDR2 ANQGSEA. CDR3 length equals 14 residues. CDR3 region: CSVGAGGASYEQYF. The CDR3 coding sequence is TGCAGCGTCGGAGCGGGGGGGGCTTCCTACGAGCAGTACTTC.

The chain couples TRBV6-2 or TRBV6-3 to TRBJ2-7; D possibly corresponds to TRBD1 (6 bases). There are 14 residues in the CDR3. Germline V gives CDR1 MNHEY, CDR2 SVGEGT. The germline V and J ends were trimmed by 5 bases and 4 bases, with 15 bases remaining between them. CDR3 loop: CASSPTGSSYEQYF. DNA for the CDR3: TGTGCCAGCAGTCCCACAGGGAGTAGTTACGAGCAGTACTTC.

This rearrangement joins TRBV10-2 to TRBJ2-1; TRBD2 aligns across 8 bases. This CDR3 contains 13 residues. The germline V gene has CDR1 WSHSY and CDR2 SAAADI. The J segment lost 10 bases and the V segment lost 8 bases, leaving 10 bases of the junction unmatched. DNA of the CDR3: TGCGCCAGCCGAGGACTAGCAGGAGGGGAGCAGTTCTTC. Residues: CASRGLAGGEQFF.

V and J are TRBV30 and TRBJ2-3; 7 bases map to TRBD2. This CDR3 region has 13 residues. V shed 5 bases and J 3 bases; nucleotides not matched to a gene: 5. In germline, CDR1 is GTSNPN, CDR2 SVGIG (reference sequence). The CDR3 DNA reads as TGTGCCTGGTCGCCGCGGGGGACAGATACGCAGTATTTT. Amino acid sequence: CAWSPRGTDTQYF.

The chain is built from TRBV3-1 and TRBJ2-7; TRBD2 matches at 11 bases. Trimming removed 1 base from V and 6 bases from J; junction bases left unmatched: 2. The CDR3 runs 14 residues. Germline loops: CDR1 LGHDT, CDR2 YNNKEL (reference sequence). The CDR3 coding sequence is TGTGCCAGCAGCCAAGTAGCGGGGGGGAGCGAGCAGTACTTC. This gives the protein CASSQVAGGSEQYF.

The chain carries TRBV4-1 and TRBJ1-2, with 7 bases that match TRBD1. This CDR3 contains 17 residues. With 1 base clipped from V and 6 bases from J, the junction kept 14 bases outside the gene matches. Germline values: CDR1 MGHRA, CDR2 YSYEKL. The CDR3, as DNA: TGCGCCAGCAGCCAAGCCCCTACAGGGGCAGGGGAGGATGGCTACACCTTC. Translated, it gives CASSQAPTGAGEDGYTF.

The V gene is TRBV27, the J gene TRBJ1-5; 8 nucleotides align to TRBD1. The ends lost 3 bases at V and 0 bases at J; junction bases unmatched: 10. Germline assignment: CDR1 MNHEY and CDR2 SMNVEV (reference sequence). The CDR3 contains 18 residues. CDR3 nucleotide sequence: TGTGCCAGCAGTTTTACACCCAGGGGGCGCGGTAGCAATCAGCCCCAGCATTTT. Translated: CASSFTPRGRGSNQPQHF.

The V and J genes are TRBV9 and TRBJ1-1; D is unresolved. The CDR3 covers 14 residues. Trimming shortened V by 0 bases and J by 2 bases, and 8 bases separated the two germline ends. The V gene's germline CDR1 is SGDLS and CDR2 YYNGEE. CDR3 nucleotides: TGTGCCAGCAGCGTAGGCCGGGTTAACACTGAAGCTTTCTTT. Its protein product is CASSVGRVNTEAFF.

This clonotype was seen a few times. This rearrangement joins TRBV7-3 to TRBJ2-7, with a tentative D call TRBD2 (6 bases). V was pared by 5 bases and J by 4 bases, with 15 bases between. The germline CDR1 and CDR2 sequences are SGHTA and FQGTGA. The CDR3 has 14 residues. CDR3 nucleotides: TGTGCCAGCAGCCCCACGGGCGGGGTGTACGAGCAGTACTTC. Protein: CASSPTGGVYEQYF.